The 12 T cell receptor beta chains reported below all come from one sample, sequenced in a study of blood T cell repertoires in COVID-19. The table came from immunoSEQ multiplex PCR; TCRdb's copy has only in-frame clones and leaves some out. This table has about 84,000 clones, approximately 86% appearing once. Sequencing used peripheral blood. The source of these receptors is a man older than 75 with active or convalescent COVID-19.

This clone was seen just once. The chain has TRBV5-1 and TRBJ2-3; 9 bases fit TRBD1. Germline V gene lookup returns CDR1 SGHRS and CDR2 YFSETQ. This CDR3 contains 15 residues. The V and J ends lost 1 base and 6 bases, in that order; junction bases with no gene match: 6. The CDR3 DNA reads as TGCGCCAGCAGCTTGCCGGGACAGGGCTCGGATACGCAGTATTTT. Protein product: CASSLPGQGSDTQYF.

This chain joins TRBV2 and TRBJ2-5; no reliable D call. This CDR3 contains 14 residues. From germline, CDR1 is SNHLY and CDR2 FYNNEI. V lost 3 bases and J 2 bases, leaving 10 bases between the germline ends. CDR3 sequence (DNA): TGTGCCAGCAGTGACTCTTCAGAACAAGAGACCCAGTACTTC. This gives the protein CASSDSSEQETQYF.

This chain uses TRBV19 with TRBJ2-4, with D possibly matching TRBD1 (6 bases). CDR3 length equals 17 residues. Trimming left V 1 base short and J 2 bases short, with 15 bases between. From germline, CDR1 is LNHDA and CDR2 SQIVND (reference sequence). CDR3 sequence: CASSIAGRGISKNIQYF. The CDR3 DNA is TGTGCCAGTAGTATAGCTGGCAGGGGCATTTCCAAAAACATTCAGTACTTC.

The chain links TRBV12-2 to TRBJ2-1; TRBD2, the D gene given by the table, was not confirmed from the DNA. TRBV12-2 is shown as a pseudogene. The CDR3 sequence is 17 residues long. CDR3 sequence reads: CASRPLAGGPGYNEQFF. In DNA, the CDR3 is TGTGCAAGTCGCCCACTAGCGGGAGGGCCGGGATACAATGAGCAGTTCTTC.

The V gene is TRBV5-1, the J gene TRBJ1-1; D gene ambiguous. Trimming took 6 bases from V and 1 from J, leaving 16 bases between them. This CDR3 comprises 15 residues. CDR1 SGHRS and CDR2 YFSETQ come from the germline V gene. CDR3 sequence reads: CASTPGGTQNTEAFF. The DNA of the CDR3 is TGCGCCAGCACCCCGGGTGGAACCCAGAACACTGAAGCTTTCTTT.

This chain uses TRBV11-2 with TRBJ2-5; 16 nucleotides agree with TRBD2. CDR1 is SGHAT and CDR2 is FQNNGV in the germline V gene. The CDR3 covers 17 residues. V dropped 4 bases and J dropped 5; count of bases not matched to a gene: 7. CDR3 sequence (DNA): TGTGCCAGCAGCTCCCGGGGACTAGCGGGAGGGGGGGAGACCCAGTACTTC. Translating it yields CASSSRGLAGGGETQYF.

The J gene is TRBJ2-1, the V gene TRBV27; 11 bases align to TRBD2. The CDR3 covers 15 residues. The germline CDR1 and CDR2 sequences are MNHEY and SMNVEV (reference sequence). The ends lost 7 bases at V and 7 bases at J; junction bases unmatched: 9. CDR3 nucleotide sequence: TGTGCCAGCACCCTACTAGCGGGAGCGTTGAATGAGCAGTTCTTC. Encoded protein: CASTLLAGALNEQFF.

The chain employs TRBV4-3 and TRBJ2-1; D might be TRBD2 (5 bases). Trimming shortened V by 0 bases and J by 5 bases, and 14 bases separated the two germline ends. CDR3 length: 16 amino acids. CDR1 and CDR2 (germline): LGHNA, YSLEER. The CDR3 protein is CASSQDLFPGNNEQFF. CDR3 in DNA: TGCGCCAGCAGCCAAGATCTCTTTCCGGGAAACAATGAGCAGTTCTTC.

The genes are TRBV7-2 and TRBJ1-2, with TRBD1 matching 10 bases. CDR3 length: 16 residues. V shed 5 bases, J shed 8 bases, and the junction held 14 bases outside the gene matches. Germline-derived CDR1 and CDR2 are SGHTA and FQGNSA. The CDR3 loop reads CASSPGQGIGAWGYTF. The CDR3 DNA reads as TGTGCCAGCAGCCCGGGACAGGGGATAGGGGCGTGGGGCTACACCTTC.

The CDR3 bases are TGTGCCAGCTCACCATACGTAGCGGGACTGGGGAATGAGCAGTTCTTC. Amino acid sequence: CASSPYVAGLGNEQFF. The chain uses TRBV18 and TRBJ2-1; 8 bases map to TRBD2. Looked up from germline, CDR1 is KGHSH and CDR2 is LQKENI. V gave up 2 bases and J gave up 7 bases; unmatched junction bases: 10. The CDR3 consists of 16 residues.

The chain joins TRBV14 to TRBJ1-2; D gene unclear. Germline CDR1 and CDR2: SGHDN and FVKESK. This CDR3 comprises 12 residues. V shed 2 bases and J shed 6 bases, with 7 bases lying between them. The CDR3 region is CASSQFGNGYTF. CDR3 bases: TGTGCCAGCAGCCAATTCGGGAATGGCTACACCTTC.

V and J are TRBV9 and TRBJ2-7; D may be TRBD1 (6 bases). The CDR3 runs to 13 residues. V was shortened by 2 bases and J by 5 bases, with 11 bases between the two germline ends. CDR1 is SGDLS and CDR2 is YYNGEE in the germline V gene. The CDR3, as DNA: TGTGCCAGCAGCGTTCGAGGGGGAAACGAGCAGTACTTC. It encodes CASSVRGGNEQYF.